The rows below give T cell receptor beta chains drawn from one sample of a study of blood T cell repertoires in COVID-19. Sequenced by immunoSEQ multiplex PCR; TCRdb stores in-frame clones only, minus some. This table holds around 100,000 clones, roughly 84% found once. Specimen: peripheral blood. Receptors were obtained from a human donor in a cohort sampled during active or convalescent COVID-19. CDR3s include the opening cysteine and the closing phenylalanine or tryptophan.

V: TRBV5-6; CDR3: CASSTPTSSYNSPLHF
V: TRBV11-2; CDR3: CASSPRGQNTGELFF
V: TRBV6-5; CDR3: CASSYLGRDDYGYTF
V: TRBV19; CDR3: CASSILRGSTDTQYF
V: TRBV18; CDR3: CASSPTGKYEWQYF
V: TRBV4-1; CDR3: CASSPMDRGSNQPQHF
V: TRBV5-4; CDR3: CASSLEGTVNSYEQYF
V: TRBV6-5; CDR3: CASRQPPGVNEKLFF
V: TRBV5-1; CDR3: CASSLDVGGIESPLHF
V: TRBV28; CDR3: CASLTQGHEQFF
V: TRBV7-2; CDR3: CASSQTGTSPIYEQYF
V: TRBV7-8; CDR3: CASSLPDLDGGYTF
V: TRBV19; CDR3: CASSIGTGNADTQYF
V: TRBV29-1; CDR3: CSVKGAGNTIYF
V: TRBV3-1/TRBV3-2; CDR3: CASSPTVNTGELFF
V: TRBV11-3; CDR3: CASSRRTSGGVGELFF
V: TRBV5-1; CDR3: CASSLVGGETQYF
V: TRBV28; CDR3: CASSLRRQGSEKLFF
V: TRBV2; CDR3: CASLLREGAGADSPLHF
V: TRBV18; CDR3: CASSPTGGDSYEQYF
V: TRBV6-5; CDR3: CASSSWTGKGELFF
V: TRBV14; CDR3: CASSQEGGQFPDTQYF
V: TRBV7-2; CDR3: CASSQGQIQETQYF
V: TRBV7-6; CDR3: CASSARTGRLEKLFF
V: TRBV3-1/TRBV3-2; CDR3: CASSPEPADTQYF
V: TRBV5-8; CDR3: CASRLHPGNLNTEAFF
V: TRBV9; CDR3: CASSPQGTNEKLFF
V: TRBV3-1/TRBV3-2; CDR3: CASSQHTGGRETQYF
V: TRBV5-1; CDR3: CASSLEGRTQETQYF
V: TRBV5-4; CDR3: CASSLRQGVEEQYF
V: TRBV19; CDR3: CATNTPGQFYGYTF
V: TRBV11-3; CDR3: CASSSRGAPGELFF
V: TRBV5-1; CDR3: CASSLSNQGLYGYTF
V: TRBV28; CDR3: CASILSQGGQPQHF
V: TRBV4-1; CDR3: CASSQDWGSGGDTQYF
V: TRBV24-1; CDR3: CATSDWTSGSEKLFF
V: TRBV13; CDR3: CASSLGTGRGGEQFF
V: TRBV21-1; CDR3: CASDLQGTQPQHF
V: TRBV29-1; CDR3: CSVEGDRGPQETQYF
V: TRBV25-1; CDR3: CASSANGGPYNEQFF